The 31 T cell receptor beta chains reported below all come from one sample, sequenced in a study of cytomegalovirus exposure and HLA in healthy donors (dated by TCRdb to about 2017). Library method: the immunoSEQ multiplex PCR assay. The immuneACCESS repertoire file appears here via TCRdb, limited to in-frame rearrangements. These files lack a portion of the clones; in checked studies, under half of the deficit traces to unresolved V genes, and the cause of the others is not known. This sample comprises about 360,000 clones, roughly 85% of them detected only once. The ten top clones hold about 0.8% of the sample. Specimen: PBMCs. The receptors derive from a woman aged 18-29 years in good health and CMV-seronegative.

This CDR3 is CASSRTGYYEQYF. The CDR3, as DNA: TGTGCCAGCAGTAGGACAGGATACTACGAGCAGTACTTC. J is TRBJ2-7 and V is TRBV28; 7 nucleotides align to TRBD1. The germline V gene has CDR1 MDHEN and CDR2 SYDVKM. Losses at the gene ends were 5 bases for V and 3 bases for J; bases not matched to a gene: 4. The CDR3 sequence is 13 residues long.

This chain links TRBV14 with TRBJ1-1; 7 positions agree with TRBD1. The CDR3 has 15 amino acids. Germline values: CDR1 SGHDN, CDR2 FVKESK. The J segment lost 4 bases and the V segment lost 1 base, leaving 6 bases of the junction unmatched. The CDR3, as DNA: TGTGCCAGCAGCCAAGCAGGGGGGTGGAGCACTGAAGCTTTCTTT. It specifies CASSQAGGWSTEAFF.

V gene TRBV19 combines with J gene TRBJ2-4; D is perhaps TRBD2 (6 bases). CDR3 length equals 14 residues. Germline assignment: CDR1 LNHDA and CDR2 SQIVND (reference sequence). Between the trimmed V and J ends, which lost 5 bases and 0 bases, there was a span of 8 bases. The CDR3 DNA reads TGTGCCAGTAGTGCAGCGGGAGCCAAAAACATTCAGTACTTC. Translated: CASSAAGAKNIQYF. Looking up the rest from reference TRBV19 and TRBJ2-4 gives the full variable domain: DGGITQSPKYLFRKEGQNVTLSCEQNLNHDAMYWYRQDPGQGLRLIYYSQIVNDFQKGDIAEGYSVSREKKESFPLTVTSAQKNPTAFYLCASSAAGAKNIQYFGAGTRLSVL.

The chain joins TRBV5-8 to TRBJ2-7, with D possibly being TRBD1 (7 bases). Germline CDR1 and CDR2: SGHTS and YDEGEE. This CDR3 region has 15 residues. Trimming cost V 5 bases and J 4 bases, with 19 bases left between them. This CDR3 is CASRKNRGGLYEQYF. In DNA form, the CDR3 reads TGTGCCAGCAGGAAAAACAGGGGAGGTTTGTACGAGCAGTACTTC.

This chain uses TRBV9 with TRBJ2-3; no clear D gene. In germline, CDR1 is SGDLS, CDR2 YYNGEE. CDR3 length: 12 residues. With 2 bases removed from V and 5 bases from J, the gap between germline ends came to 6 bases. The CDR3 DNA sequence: TGTGCCAGCAGCGTTTCCGGAGATACGCAGTATTTT. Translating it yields CASSVSGDTQYF. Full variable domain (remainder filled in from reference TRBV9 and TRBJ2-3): DSGVTQTPKHLITATGQRVTLRCSPRSGDLSVYWYQQSLDQGLQFLIQYYNGEERAKGNILERFSAQQFPDLHSELNLSSLELGDSALYFCASSVSGDTQYFGPGTRLTVL.

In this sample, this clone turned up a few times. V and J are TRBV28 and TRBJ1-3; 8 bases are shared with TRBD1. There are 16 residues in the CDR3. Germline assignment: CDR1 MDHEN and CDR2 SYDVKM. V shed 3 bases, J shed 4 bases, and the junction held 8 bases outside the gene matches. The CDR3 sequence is CASSFSQGALGNTIYF. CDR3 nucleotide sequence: TGTGCCAGCAGTTTTTCGCAGGGGGCCCTAGGAAACACCATATATTTT.

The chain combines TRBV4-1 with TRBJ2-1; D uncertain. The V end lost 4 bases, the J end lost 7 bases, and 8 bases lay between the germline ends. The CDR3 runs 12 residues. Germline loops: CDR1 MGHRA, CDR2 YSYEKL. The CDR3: CASSPNPNEQFF. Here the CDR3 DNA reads TGCGCCAGCAGCCCAAATCCAAATGAGCAGTTCTTC.

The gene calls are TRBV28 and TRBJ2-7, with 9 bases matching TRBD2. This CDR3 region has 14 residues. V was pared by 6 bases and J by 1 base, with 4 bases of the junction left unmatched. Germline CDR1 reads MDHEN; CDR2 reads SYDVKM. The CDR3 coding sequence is TGTGCCAGCAGGACTAGCGGCCTTTCCTACGAGCAGTACTTC. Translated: CASRTSGLSYEQYF. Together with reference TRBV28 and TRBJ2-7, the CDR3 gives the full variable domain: DVKVTQSSRYLVKRTGEKVFLECVQDMDHENMFWYRQDPGLGLRLIYFSYDVKMKEKGDIPEGYSVSREKKERFSLILESASTNQTSMYLCASRTSGLSYEQYFGPGTRLTVT.

CDR3 protein: CASSEQGGDQPQHF. The CDR3 DNA follows: TGTGCCAGCAGTGAACAGGGAGGGGATCAGCCCCAGCATTTT. The chain joins TRBV6-4 to TRBJ1-5, with D possibly TRBD1 on 6 matching bases. Looked up from germline, CDR1 is MRHNA and CDR2 is SNTAGT. There are 14 residues in the CDR3. V lost 3 bases and J lost 5, with 11 bases in between.

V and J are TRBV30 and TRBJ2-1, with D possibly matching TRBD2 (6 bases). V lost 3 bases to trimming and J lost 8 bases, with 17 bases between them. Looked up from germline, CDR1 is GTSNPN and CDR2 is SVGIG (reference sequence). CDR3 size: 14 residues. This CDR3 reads CAWRTSRVVDEQFF. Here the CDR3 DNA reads TGTGCCTGGAGGACTAGTAGGGTAGTAGATGAGCAGTTCTTC.

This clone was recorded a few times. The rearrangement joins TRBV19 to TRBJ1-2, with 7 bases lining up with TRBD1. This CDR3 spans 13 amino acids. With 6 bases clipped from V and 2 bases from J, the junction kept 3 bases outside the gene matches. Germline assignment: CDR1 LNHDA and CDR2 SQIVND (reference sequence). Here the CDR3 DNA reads TGTGCCAGTAGCATACAGGGGAACTATGGCTACACCTTC. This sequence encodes CASSIQGNYGYTF.

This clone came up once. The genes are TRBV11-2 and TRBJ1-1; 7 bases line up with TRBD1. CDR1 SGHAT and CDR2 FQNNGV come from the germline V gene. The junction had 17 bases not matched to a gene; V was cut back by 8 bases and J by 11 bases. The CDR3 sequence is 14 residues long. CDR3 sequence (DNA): TGTGCCAGCCAGGGGAACGACAGGGATAGGGGGGCTTTCTTT. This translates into CASQGNDRDRGAFF.

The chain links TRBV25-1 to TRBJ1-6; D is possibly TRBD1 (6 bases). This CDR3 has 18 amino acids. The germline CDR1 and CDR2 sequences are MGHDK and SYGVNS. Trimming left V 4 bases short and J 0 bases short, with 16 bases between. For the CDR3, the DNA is TGTGCCAGCAGTGGGATTAACAGGGAACACTCCTATAATTCACCCCTCCACTTT. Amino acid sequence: CASSGINREHSYNSPLHF.

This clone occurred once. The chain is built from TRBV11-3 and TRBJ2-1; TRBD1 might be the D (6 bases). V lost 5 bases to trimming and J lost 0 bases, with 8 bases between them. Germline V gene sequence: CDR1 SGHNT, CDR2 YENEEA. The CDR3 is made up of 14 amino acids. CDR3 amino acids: CASSGDTSYNEQFF. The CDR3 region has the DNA TGTGCCAGCAGCGGGGACACCTCCTACAATGAGCAGTTCTTC.

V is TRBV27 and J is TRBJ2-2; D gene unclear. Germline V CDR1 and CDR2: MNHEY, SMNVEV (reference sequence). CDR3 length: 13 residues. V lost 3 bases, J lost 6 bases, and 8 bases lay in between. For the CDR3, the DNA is TGTGCCAGCAGTTTTGGTGGGCCCGGGGAGCTGTTTTTT. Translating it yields CASSFGGPGELFF.

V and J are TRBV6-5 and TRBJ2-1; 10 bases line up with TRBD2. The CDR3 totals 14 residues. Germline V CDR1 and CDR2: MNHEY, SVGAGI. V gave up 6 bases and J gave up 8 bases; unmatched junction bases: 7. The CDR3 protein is CASRLLAGKDEQFF. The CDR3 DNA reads TGTGCCAGCAGACTACTAGCGGGGAAGGATGAGCAGTTCTTC.

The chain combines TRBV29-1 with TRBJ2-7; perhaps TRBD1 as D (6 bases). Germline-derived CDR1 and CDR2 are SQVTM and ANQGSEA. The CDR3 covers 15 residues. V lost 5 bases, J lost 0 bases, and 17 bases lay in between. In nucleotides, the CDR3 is TGCAGCGTTATACGACCGGACAGTTACTCCTACGAGCAGTACTTC. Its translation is CSVIRPDSYSYEQYF.

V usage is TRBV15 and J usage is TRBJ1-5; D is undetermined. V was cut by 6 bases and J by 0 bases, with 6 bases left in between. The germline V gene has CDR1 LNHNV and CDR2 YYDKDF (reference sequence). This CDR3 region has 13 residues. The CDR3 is CATSPVSNQPQHF. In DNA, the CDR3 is TGTGCCACCAGTCCAGTTAGCAATCAGCCCCAGCATTTT.

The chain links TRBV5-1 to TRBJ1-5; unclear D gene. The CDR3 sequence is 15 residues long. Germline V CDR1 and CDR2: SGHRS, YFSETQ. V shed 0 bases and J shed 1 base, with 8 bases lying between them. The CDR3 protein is CASSLDGVSNQPQHF. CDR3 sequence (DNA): TGCGCCAGCAGCTTGGACGGGGTAAGCAATCAGCCCCAGCATTTT. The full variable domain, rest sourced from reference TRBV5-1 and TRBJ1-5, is KAGVTQTPRYLIKTRGQQVTLSCSPISGHRSVSWYQQTPGQGLQFLFEYFSETQRNKGNFPGRFSGRQFSNSRSEMNVSTLELGDSALYLCASSLDGVSNQPQHFGDGTRLSIL.

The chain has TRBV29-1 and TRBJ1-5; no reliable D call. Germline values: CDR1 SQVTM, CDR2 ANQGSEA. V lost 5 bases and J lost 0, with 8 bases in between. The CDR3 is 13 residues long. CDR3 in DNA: TGCAGCGTTTCCGAGAATAGCAATCAGCCCCAGCATTTT. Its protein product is CSVSENSNQPQHF.

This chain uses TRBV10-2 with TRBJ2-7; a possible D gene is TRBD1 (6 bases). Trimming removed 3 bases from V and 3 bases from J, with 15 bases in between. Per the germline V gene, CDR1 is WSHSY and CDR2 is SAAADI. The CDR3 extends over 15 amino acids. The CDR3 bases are TGCGCCAGCAGTGACAGGGGAAAAAGGAGCTACGAGCAGTACTTC. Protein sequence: CASSDRGKRSYEQYF.

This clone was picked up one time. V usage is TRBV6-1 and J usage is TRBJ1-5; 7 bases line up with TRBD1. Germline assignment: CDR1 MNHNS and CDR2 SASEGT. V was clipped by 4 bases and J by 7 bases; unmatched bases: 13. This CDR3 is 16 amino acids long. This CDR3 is CASSGWTGTRGQPQHF. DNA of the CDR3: TGTGCCAGCAGTGGATGGACAGGAACAAGGGGACAGCCCCAGCATTTT.

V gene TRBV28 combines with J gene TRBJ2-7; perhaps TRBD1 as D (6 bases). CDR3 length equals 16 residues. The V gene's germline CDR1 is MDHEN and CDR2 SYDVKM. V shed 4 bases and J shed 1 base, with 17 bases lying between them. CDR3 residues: CASSSPIRTASYEQYF. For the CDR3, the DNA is TGTGCCAGCAGTTCGCCCATCCGGACAGCGTCCTACGAGCAGTACTTC. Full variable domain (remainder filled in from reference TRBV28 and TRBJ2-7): DVKVTQSSRYLVKRTGEKVFLECVQDMDHENMFWYRQDPGLGLRLIYFSYDVKMKEKGDIPEGYSVSREKKERFSLILESASTNQTSMYLCASSSPIRTASYEQYFGPGTRLTVT.

The CDR3 DNA sequence: TGTGCCAGCAGGGCCGGACAGGGAATTACAGATACGCAGTATTTT. This translates into CASRAGQGITDTQYF. The gene calls are TRBV28 and TRBJ2-3; 8 bases are shared with TRBD1. V lost 6 bases to trimming and J lost 3 bases; unmatched junction nucleotides: 8. CDR1 is MDHEN and CDR2 is SYDVKM in the germline V gene. This CDR3 has 15 amino acids.

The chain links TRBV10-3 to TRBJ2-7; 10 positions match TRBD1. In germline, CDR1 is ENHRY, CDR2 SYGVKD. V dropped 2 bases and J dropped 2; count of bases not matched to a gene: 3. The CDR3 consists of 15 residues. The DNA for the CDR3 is TGTGCCATCAGTGAGATCGGACAGGGGGCCTACGAGCAGTACTTC. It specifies CAISEIGQGAYEQYF.

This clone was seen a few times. The CDR3 nucleotides are TGTGCCAGCAGCGTGACGACTAGCACAGATACGCAGTATTTT. The encoded protein is CASSVTTSTDTQYF. The genes are TRBV9 and TRBJ2-3; D is unclear. CDR1 and CDR2 (germline): SGDLS, YYNGEE. V was cut by 2 bases and J by 0 bases, with 7 bases left in between. CDR3 length: 14 amino acids.

The CDR3 DNA follows: TGCGCCAGCAGCTTGGAAGTGCCGCCACGGGACGAGCAGTACTTC. It codes for CASSLEVPPRDEQYF. The chain employs TRBV5-1 and TRBJ2-7; unclear D gene. Looked up from germline, CDR1 is SGHRS and CDR2 is YFSETQ. V was pared by 0 bases and J by 5 bases, with 15 bases between. This CDR3 comprises 15 residues.

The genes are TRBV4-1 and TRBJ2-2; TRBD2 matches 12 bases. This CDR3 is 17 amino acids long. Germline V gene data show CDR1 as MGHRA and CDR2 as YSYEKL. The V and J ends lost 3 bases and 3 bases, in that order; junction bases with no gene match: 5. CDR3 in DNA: TGCGCCAGCAGCCATAAGACTAGCGGGAGCTACACCGGGGAGCTGTTTTTT. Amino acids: CASSHKTSGSYTGELFF.

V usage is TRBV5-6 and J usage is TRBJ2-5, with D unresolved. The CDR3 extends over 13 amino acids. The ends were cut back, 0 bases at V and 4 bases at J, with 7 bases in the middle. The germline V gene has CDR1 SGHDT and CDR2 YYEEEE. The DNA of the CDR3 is TGTGCCAGCAGCTTGGGTCACAGAGAGACCCAGTACTTC. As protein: CASSLGHRETQYF.

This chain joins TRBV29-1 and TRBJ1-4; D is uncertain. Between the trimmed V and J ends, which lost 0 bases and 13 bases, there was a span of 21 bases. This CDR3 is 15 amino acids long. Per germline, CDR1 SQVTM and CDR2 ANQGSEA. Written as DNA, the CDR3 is TGCAGCGTTGAAGAAGCCTCGGCAGGTCGCGACGCACTGTTTTTT. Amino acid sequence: CSVEEASAGRDALFF.

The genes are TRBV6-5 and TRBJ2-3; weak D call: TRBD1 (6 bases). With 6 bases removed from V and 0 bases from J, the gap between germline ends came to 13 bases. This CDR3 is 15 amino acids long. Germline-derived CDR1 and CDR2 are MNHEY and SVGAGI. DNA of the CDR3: TGTGCCAGCAGCCGACAGGCCTCTAGCACAGATACGCAGTATTTT. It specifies CASSRQASSTDTQYF.